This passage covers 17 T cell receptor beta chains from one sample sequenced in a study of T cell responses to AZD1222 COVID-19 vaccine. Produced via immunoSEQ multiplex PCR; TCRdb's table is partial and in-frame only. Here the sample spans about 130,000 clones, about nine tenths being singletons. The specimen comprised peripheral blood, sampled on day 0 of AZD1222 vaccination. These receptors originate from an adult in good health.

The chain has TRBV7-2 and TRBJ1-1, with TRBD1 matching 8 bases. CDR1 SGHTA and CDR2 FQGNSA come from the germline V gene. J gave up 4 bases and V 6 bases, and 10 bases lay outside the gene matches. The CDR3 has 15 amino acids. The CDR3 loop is CASRLARGPGTEAFF. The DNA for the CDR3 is TGTGCCAGCAGGCTGGCCAGGGGGCCGGGCACTGAAGCTTTCTTT. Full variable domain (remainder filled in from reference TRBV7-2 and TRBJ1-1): GAGVSQSPSNKVTEKGKDVELRCDPISGHTALYWYRQSLGQGLEFLIYFQGNSAPDKSGLPSDRFSAERTGGSVSTLTIQRTQQEDSAVYLCASRLARGPGTEAFFGQGTRLTVV.

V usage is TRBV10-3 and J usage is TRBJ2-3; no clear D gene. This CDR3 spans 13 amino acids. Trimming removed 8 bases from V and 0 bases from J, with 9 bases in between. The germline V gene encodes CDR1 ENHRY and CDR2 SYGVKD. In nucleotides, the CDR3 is TGTGCCATCCGGCCAGAAAGCACAGATACGCAGTATTTT. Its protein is CAIRPESTDTQYF.

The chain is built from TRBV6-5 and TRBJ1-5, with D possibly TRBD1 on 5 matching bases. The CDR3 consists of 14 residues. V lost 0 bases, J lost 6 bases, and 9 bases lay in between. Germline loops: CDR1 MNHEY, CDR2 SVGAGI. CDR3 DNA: TGTGCCAGCAGTTACTCCGGACAATTTCAGCCCCAGCATTTT. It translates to CASSYSGQFQPQHF.

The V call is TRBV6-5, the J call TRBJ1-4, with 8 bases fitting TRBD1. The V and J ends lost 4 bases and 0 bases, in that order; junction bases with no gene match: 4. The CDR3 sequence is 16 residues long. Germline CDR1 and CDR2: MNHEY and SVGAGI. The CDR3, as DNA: TGTGCCAGCAGTTCCCGACAGGGGACAACTAATGAAAAACTGTTTTTT. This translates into CASSSRQGTTNEKLFF.

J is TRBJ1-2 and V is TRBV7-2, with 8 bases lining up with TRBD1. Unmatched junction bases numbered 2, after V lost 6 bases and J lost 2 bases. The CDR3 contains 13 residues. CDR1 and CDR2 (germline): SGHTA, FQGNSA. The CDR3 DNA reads TGTGCCAGCAGTCAGGGGGCAAACTATGGCTACACCTTC. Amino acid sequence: CASSQGANYGYTF.

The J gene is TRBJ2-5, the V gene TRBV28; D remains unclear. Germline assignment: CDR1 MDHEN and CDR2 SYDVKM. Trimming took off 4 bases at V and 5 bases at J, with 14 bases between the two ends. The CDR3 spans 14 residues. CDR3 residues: CASSSQLEVETQYF. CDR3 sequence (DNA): TGTGCCAGCAGTTCACAACTCGAGGTCGAGACCCAGTACTTC.

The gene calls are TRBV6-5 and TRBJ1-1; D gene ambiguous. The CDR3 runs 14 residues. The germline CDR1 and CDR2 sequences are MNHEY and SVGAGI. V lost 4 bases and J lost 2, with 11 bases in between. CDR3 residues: CASSFGGYNTEAFF. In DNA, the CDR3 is TGTGCCAGCAGTTTTGGAGGGTATAACACTGAAGCTTTCTTT.

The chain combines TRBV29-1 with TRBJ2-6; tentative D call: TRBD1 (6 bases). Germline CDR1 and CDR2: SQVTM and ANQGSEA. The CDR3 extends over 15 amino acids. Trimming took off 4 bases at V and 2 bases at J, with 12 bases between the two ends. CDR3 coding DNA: TGCAGCGTTGCTGGGGGCCAAGCTGGGGCCAACGTCCTGACTTTC. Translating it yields CSVAGGQAGANVLTF.

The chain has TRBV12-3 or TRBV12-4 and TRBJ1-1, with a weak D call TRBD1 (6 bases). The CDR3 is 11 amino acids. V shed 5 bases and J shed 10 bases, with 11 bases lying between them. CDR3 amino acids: CASSTGRRAFF. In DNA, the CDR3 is TGTGCCAGCAGTACAGGGAGAAGAGCTTTCTTT.

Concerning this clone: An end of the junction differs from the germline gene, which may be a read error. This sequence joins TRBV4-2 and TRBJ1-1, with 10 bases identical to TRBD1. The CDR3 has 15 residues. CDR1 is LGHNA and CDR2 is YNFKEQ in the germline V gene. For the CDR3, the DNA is TGTGCCAGCAGCCGCCCGGGACAGGGGAACTCTGAAGCTTTCTTT. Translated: CASSRPGQGNSEAFF.

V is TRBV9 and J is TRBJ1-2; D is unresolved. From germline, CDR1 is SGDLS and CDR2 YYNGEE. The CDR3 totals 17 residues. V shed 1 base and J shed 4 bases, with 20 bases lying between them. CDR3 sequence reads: CASSVSPSGIRGYGYTF. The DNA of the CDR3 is TGTGCCAGCAGCGTAAGCCCCTCGGGAATCCGCGGCTATGGCTACACCTTC.

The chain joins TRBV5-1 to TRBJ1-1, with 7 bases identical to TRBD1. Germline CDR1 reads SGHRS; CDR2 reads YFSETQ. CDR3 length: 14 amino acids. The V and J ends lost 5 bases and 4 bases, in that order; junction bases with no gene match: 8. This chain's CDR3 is CASRQGTARTEAFF. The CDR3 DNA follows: TGCGCCAGCAGACAGGGGACAGCACGCACTGAAGCTTTCTTT. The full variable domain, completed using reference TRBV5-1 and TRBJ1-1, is KAGVTQTPRYLIKTRGQQVTLSCSPISGHRSVSWYQQTPGQGLQFLFEYFSETQRNKGNFPGRFSGRQFSNSRSEMNVSTLELGDSALYLCASRQGTARTEAFFGQGTRLTVV.

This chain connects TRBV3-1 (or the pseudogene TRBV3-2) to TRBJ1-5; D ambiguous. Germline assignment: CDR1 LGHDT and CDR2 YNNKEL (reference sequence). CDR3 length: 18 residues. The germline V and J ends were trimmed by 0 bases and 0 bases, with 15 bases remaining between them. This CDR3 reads CASSQETNYGYSNQPQHF. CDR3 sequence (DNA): TGTGCCAGCAGCCAAGAGACGAATTACGGTTATAGCAATCAGCCCCAGCATTTT.

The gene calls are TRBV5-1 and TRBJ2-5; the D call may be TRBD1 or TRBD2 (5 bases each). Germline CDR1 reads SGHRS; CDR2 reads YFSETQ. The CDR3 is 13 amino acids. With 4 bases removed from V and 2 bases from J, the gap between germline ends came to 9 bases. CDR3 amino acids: CASSRWGQETQYF. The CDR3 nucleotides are TGCGCCAGCAGCCGTTGGGGGCAAGAGACCCAGTACTTC.

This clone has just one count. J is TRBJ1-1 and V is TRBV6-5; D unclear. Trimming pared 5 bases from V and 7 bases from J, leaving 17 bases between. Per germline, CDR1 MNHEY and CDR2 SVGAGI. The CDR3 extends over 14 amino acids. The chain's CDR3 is CASSTPGRPGEAFF. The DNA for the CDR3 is TGTGCCAGCAGTACCCCGGGTAGACCTGGTGAAGCTTTCTTT.

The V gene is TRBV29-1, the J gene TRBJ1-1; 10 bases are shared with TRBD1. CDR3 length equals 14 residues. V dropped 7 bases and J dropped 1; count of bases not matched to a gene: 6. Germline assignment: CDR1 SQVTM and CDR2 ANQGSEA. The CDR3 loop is CSAGTGEENTEAFF. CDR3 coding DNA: TGCAGCGCGGGGACAGGGGAAGAGAACACTGAAGCTTTCTTT.

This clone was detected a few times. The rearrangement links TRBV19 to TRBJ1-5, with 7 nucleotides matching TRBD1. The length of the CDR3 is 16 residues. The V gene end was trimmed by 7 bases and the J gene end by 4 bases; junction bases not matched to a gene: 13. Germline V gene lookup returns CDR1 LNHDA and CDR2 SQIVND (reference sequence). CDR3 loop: CASILNGQTGNQPQHF. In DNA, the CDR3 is TGTGCCAGTATCCTCAATGGACAGACAGGGAATCAGCCCCAGCATTTT.